A single sample gave rise to the 27 T cell receptor beta chains below, sequenced in a study of cytomegalovirus exposure and HLA in healthy donors (dated by TCRdb to 2016 to 2017). Library generation was performed with the immunoSEQ multiplex PCR assay. For the multiplex PCR, a mixture combining 60 forward primers for TCR Vbeta segments and 13 reverse primers for TCR Jbeta segments was used. In its TCRdb copy, this immuneACCESS table keeps in-frame sequences only and misses some clones. Where compared with another copy, unresolved V genes explain less than half of these, and the others have no known cause. In all, the sample holds under 150,000 clones, and roughly 78% of those were seen once. Approximately 6% of the sample rests with the top ten. Sequencing input: PBMCs. The receptors were gathered from a woman between 35 and 50 years old in good health and CMV-seronegative.

The V call is TRBV7-2, the J call TRBJ2-1; 7 bases agree with TRBD1. This CDR3 region has 16 residues. With V trimmed by 5 bases and J by 3 bases, 10 bases remained unmatched. Germline V CDR1 and CDR2: SGHTA, FQGNSA. CDR3 nucleotides: TGTGCCAGCAGCCCCCCCCGTGGGACAGTCTACAATGAGCAGTTCTTC. This translates into CASSPPRGTVYNEQFF.

The chain employs TRBV5-1 and TRBJ2-1; 12 bases map to TRBD2. The CDR3 has 15 amino acids. V lost 3 bases, J lost 6 bases, and 4 bases stayed unmatched. CDR1 is SGHRS, CDR2 YFSETQ, per germline. In nucleotides, the CDR3 is TGCGCCAGCAGCTCCGGACTAGCGGGATCCAATGAGCAGTTCTTC. This codes for CASSSGLAGSNEQFF.

V and J are TRBV4-1 and TRBJ2-1; TRBD2 aligns across 10 bases. CDR3 length: 15 amino acids. V gave up 0 bases and J gave up 7 bases; unmatched junction bases: 3. Germline V gene data show CDR1 as MGHRA and CDR2 as YSYEKL. The DNA of the CDR3 is TGCGCCAGCAGCCAAGATTGGACTAGCGGTAATGAGCAGTTCTTC. Its protein is CASSQDWTSGNEQFF.

The chain uses TRBV29-1 and TRBJ2-1; 7 bases are shared with TRBD1. Germline CDR1 reads SQVTM; CDR2 reads ANQGSEA. Trimming at V came to 7 bases and at J to 4 bases, leaving 16 bases not matched to a gene. CDR3 size: 16 residues. CDR3 region: CSGYLGQGEIYNEQFF. The CDR3 coding sequence is TGCAGCGGATATTTGGGCCAGGGGGAAATTTACAATGAGCAGTTCTTC.

V is TRBV9 and J is TRBJ2-1; 11 bases agree with TRBD2. V was clipped by 3 bases and J by 5 bases; unmatched bases: 7. The CDR3 sequence is 16 residues long. Germline V gene data show CDR1 as SGDLS and CDR2 as YYNGEE. CDR3 sequence reads: CASSGLAGGRHNEQFF. CDR3 DNA sequence: TGTGCCAGCAGCGGATTAGCGGGAGGGCGACACAATGAGCAGTTCTTC. The full variable domain, with the rest looked up from reference TRBV9 and TRBJ2-1, is DSGVTQTPKHLITATGQRVTLRCSPRSGDLSVYWYQQSLDQGLQFLIQYYNGEERAKGNILERFSAQQFPDLHSELNLSSLELGDSALYFCASSGLAGGRHNEQFFGPGTRLTVL.

The V and J genes are TRBV27 and TRBJ2-7; tentative D call: TRBD1 (6 bases). This CDR3 spans 16 amino acids. Germline CDR1 reads MNHEY; CDR2 reads SMNVEV (reference sequence). V gave up 3 bases and J gave up 4 bases, with 19 bases separating them. The CDR3 bases are TGTGCCAGCAGTTTTGGTGTGGGGACAAGAATTTACGAGCAGTACTTC. Its translation: CASSFGVGTRIYEQYF.

This chain connects TRBV25-1 to TRBJ2-1; D ambiguous. Germline V gene sequence: CDR1 MGHDK, CDR2 SYGVNS. Trimming removed 4 bases at V and 0 bases at J, with 16 bases between. The CDR3 is 17 amino acids. The CDR3 loop is CASSASLWSLSYNEQFF. Here the CDR3 DNA reads TGTGCCAGCAGTGCCTCGTTGTGGAGCCTCTCCTACAATGAGCAGTTCTTC.

V and J are TRBV6-6 and TRBJ2-7; TRBD1 might be the D (6 bases). The germline V gene encodes CDR1 MNHNY and CDR2 SVGAGI (reference sequence). The CDR3 spans 15 residues. The V and J ends lost 0 bases and 0 bases respectively, with 9 bases between them. This CDR3 reads CASSYSGQSSYEQYF. The CDR3 DNA is TGTGCCAGCAGTTACTCTGGACAGAGCTCCTACGAGCAGTACTTC.

This chain connects TRBV9 to TRBJ2-3; maybe TRBD1 (6 bases). Looked up from germline, CDR1 is SGDLS and CDR2 is YYNGEE. V lost 3 bases, J lost 4 bases, and 15 bases lay in between. This CDR3 spans 15 amino acids. CDR3 in amino acids: CASSDTSGGADTQYF. CDR3 in DNA: TGTGCCAGCAGCGACACTAGTGGGGGCGCAGATACGCAGTATTTT.

V is TRBV7-2 and J is TRBJ2-3; D might be TRBD1 (5 bases). This CDR3 is 13 amino acids long. The V end was cut by 1 base, the J end by 5 bases, with 7 bases between. CDR1 SGHTA and CDR2 FQGNSA come from the germline V gene. In DNA, the CDR3 is TGTGCCAGCAGCTTAGGCAGGGAAGATACGCAGTATTTT. It encodes CASSLGREDTQYF.

This clone was found once. This chain links TRBV4-3 with TRBJ1-3; D is possibly TRBD1 (5 bases). CDR1 and CDR2 (germline): LGHNA, YSLEER. The CDR3 is 13 residues long. Between the trimmed V and J ends, which lost 0 bases and 6 bases, there was a span of 6 bases. CDR3 DNA sequence: TGCGCCAGCAGCCAAGAAGGGGTAAACACCATATATTTT. This codes for CASSQEGVNTIYF.

The chain employs TRBV28 and TRBJ1-2; TRBD1 aligns across 8 bases. Germline V gives CDR1 MDHEN, CDR2 SYDVKM. There are 17 residues in the CDR3. The junction had 12 bases not matched to a gene; V was cut back by 4 bases and J by 2 bases. CDR3 DNA sequence: TGTGCCAGCAGTTCCCCGGACAGGGCATTAGGGAACTATGGCTACACCTTC. It codes for CASSSPDRALGNYGYTF.

This chain links TRBV19 with TRBJ2-1; D remains ambiguous. Between the trimmed V and J ends, which lost 5 bases and 0 bases, there was a span of 5 bases. CDR1 and CDR2 from the germline V gene are LNHDA and SQIVND (reference sequence). This CDR3 spans 13 amino acids. CDR3 residues: CASSVLSYNEQFF. The CDR3 DNA is TGTGCCAGTAGTGTTCTCTCCTACAATGAGCAGTTCTTC.

The gene calls are TRBV15 and TRBJ1-1, with D unclear. The CDR3 sequence is 12 residues long. Per germline, CDR1 LNHNV and CDR2 YYDKDF (reference sequence). V shed 0 bases and J shed 11 bases, with 10 bases lying between them. The CDR3 DNA reads TGTGCCACCAGCAGAGATATTCACTCGGCTTTCTTT. Translation gives CATSRDIHSAFF.

This clone was seen once. The chain combines TRBV4-1 with TRBJ2-7; 7 bases agree with TRBD1. Trimming removed 0 bases from V and 3 bases from J; junction bases left unmatched: 8. The germline V gene has CDR1 MGHRA and CDR2 YSYEKL. The CDR3 runs to 16 residues. The CDR3 region has the DNA TGCGCCAGCAGCCAAGAAGGGGGCGGAATTCTCTACGAGCAGTACTTC. It is translated as CASSQEGGGILYEQYF.

J is TRBJ2-3 and V is TRBV19, with 8 bases matching TRBD1. CDR1 LNHDA and CDR2 SQIVND come from the germline V gene (reference sequence). Unmatched junction bases numbered 4, after V lost 1 base and J lost 1 base. The CDR3 is 16 amino acids. DNA of the CDR3: TGTGCCAGTAGTATAGTTGAGGGACAGGGCACAGATACGCAGTATTTT. This sequence encodes CASSIVEGQGTDTQYF.

This clone has only a few counts. The V call is TRBV25-1, the J call TRBJ1-2; tentative D call: TRBD1 (5 bases). V lost 3 bases and J 4 bases, leaving 15 bases between the germline ends. The germline V gene has CDR1 MGHDK and CDR2 SYGVNS. The CDR3 is 15 residues long. CDR3 coding DNA: TGTGCCAGCAGTGAGCCATCAGGGTTGGGCTATGGCTACACCTTC. Encoded protein: CASSEPSGLGYGYTF.

This chain's CDR3 is CASSGTFSYEQYF. As DNA, the CDR3 is TGTGCCAGTAGCGGAACATTTTCCTACGAGCAGTACTTC. This rearrangement joins TRBV28 to TRBJ2-7; weak D call: TRBD2 (6 bases). Trimming shortened V by 9 bases and J by 1 base, and 13 bases separated the two germline ends. Germline V lookup: CDR1 MDHEN, CDR2 SYDVKM. This CDR3 is 13 amino acids long.

This clone came up once. This chain joins TRBV7-9 and TRBJ1-3, with a possible D match to TRBD1 (6 bases). Germline V lookup: CDR1 SEHNR, CDR2 FQNEAQ (reference sequence). Trimming stripped 7 bases from V and 4 bases from J, with 17 bases between. This CDR3 has 15 residues. CDR3 sequence: CASTPRGAVGNTIYF. CDR3 sequence (DNA): TGTGCCAGCACCCCACGGGGGGCGGTAGGAAACACCATATATTTT.

This clone was detected only once. The chain employs TRBV9 and TRBJ2-3, with TRBD1 matching 7 bases. The J segment lost 4 bases and the V segment lost 4 bases, leaving 9 bases of the junction unmatched. The CDR3 extends over 15 amino acids. Germline V gives CDR1 SGDLS, CDR2 YYNGEE. The CDR3 DNA sequence: TGTGCCAGCAGCCGAACAGGACAGGTCGCAGATACGCAGTATTTT. Its protein product is CASSRTGQVADTQYF.

V and J are TRBV6-6 and TRBJ1-2; D is unclear. From germline, CDR1 is MNHNY and CDR2 SVGAGI (reference sequence). The germline V and J ends were trimmed by 0 bases and 8 bases, with 10 bases remaining between them. This CDR3 region has 13 residues. CDR3 DNA: TGTGCCAGCAGTTACTCGTATGAGATCGGCTACACCTTC. Its protein is CASSYSYEIGYTF.

V is TRBV7-2 and J is TRBJ2-1, with 12 bases that match TRBD2. This CDR3 has 19 amino acids. The trim removed 3 bases at V and 8 bases at J, leaving 17 bases unmatched. The V gene's germline CDR1 is SGHTA and CDR2 FQGNSA. The CDR3 nucleotides are TGTGCCAGCAGCTTCCGACTAGCGGGAGCTCGTTACGACCGTTATGAGCAGTTCTTC. Protein sequence: CASSFRLAGARYDRYEQFF.

This chain joins TRBV18 and TRBJ1-1; weak D call: TRBD1 (6 bases). Germline CDR1 KGHSH, CDR2 LQKENI. The CDR3 runs 15 residues. V lost 4 bases and J 3 bases, leaving 15 bases between the germline ends. CDR3 amino acids: CASSRSQGLDTEAFF. For the CDR3, the DNA is TGTGCCAGCTCACGGTCTCAGGGGCTCGACACTGAAGCTTTCTTT.

This clone was detected only a few times. The V gene is TRBV5-6, the J gene TRBJ2-5, with 8 nucleotides matching TRBD1. Germline assignment: CDR1 SGHDT and CDR2 YYEEEE. The CDR3 length is 15 residues. J gave up 5 bases and V 4 bases, and 10 bases lay outside the gene matches. The CDR3 loop reads CASSIVRGLRETQYF. The CDR3 bases are TGTGCCAGCAGCATTGTCAGGGGGCTGCGGGAGACCCAGTACTTC.

The rearrangement links TRBV5-1 to TRBJ1-1; 9 bases map to TRBD1. The trim removed 4 bases at V and 2 bases at J, leaving 6 bases unmatched. This CDR3 spans 15 amino acids. Germline V gene data show CDR1 as SGHRS and CDR2 as YFSETQ. DNA of the CDR3: TGCGCCAGCAGCGTGGAGGGACAGGGTAACACTGAAGCTTTCTTT. It specifies CASSVEGQGNTEAFF.

This chain joins TRBV2 and TRBJ1-1, with 10 bases fitting TRBD1. Germline trimming cut 3 bases from V and 5 bases from J; bases unmatched to any gene: 3. This CDR3 comprises 14 residues. The germline V gene encodes CDR1 SNHLY and CDR2 FYNNEI. CDR3 DNA: TGTGCCAGCAGTGAGGGACAGGGGAGGACTGAAGCTTTCTTT. Protein sequence: CASSEGQGRTEAFF.

The rearrangement uses TRBV28 and TRBJ2-1; the D gene is possibly TRBD2 (5 bases). The CDR3 runs to 14 residues. Germline CDR1 is MDHEN and CDR2 is SYDVKM. Trimming shortened V by 2 bases and J by 3 bases, and 8 bases separated the two germline ends. The CDR3 loop reads CASSLDTSYNEQFF. CDR3 nucleotides: TGTGCCAGCAGTTTAGATACTAGCTACAATGAGCAGTTCTTC.